The 20 T cell receptor beta chains given below trace back to one sample, sequenced in a study of cytomegalovirus exposure and HLA in healthy donors (dated by TCRdb to about 2017). The method behind the library was the immunoSEQ multiplex PCR assay. For the multiplex PCR, a mixture combining 60 forward primers for TCR Vbeta segments and 13 reverse primers for TCR Jbeta segments was used. Here the immuneACCESS table is served through TCRdb, limited to in-frame sequences with V and J called. Missing clones are a known gap in these copies; in checked studies unresolved V genes cover under half, and the rest lacks a known reason. The sample data list approximately 100,000 clones, and around 77% of these were observed just once. Of the sample, roughly 9.8% is held by the ten largest clones. The sample was PBMCs. These receptors were collected from a middle-aged man in good health and CMV-seropositive.

This clone was observed once. V usage is TRBV6-6 and J usage is TRBJ1-1, with D tentatively TRBD1 (6 bases). From germline, CDR1 is MNHNY and CDR2 SVGAGI (reference sequence). The CDR3 extends over 16 amino acids. Between the trimmed V and J ends, which lost 2 bases and 1 base, there was a span of 14 bases. CDR3 loop: CASSYPKGGANTEAFF. The CDR3 coding sequence is TGTGCCAGCAGTTACCCAAAGGGGGGGGCGAACACTGAAGCTTTCTTT.

This sequence joins TRBV7-2 and TRBJ1-1; D perhaps matches TRBD1 (6 bases). V lost 7 bases, J lost 7 bases, and 16 bases lay in between. The germline CDR1 and CDR2 sequences are SGHTA and FQGNSA. This CDR3 is built from 13 residues. The CDR3 DNA follows: TGTGCCAGCACCCTGACAGGACCTATTGAAGCTTTCTTT. Residues: CASTLTGPIEAFF.

Turning to this clone: One end of the junction varies from germline; a read error may be responsible. This chain links TRBV7-2 with TRBJ2-5, with D possibly TRBD1 on 6 matching bases. The CDR3 runs 14 residues. Germline CDR1 is SGHTA and CDR2 is FQGNSA. CDR3 in DNA: TGTGCCAGCAGCCTAGCCGGACAGCGGGAGACCCAGTACTTC. Translated, it gives CASSLAGQRETQYF.

This clone was seen more than once but under ten times. This rearrangement joins TRBV5-1 to TRBJ2-2, with a possible D match to TRBD1 (5 bases). V lost 4 bases to trimming and J lost 6 bases, with 10 bases between them. The CDR3 consists of 13 residues. The germline V gene encodes CDR1 SGHRS and CDR2 YFSETQ. The CDR3 region is CASSRTSPGELFF. The CDR3 DNA reads as TGCGCCAGCAGCAGGACATCTCCCGGGGAGCTGTTTTTT.

The CDR3 DNA sequence: TGTGCCAGCAGTTCTTTGACAAAAACCTACGAGCAGTACTTC. Residues: CASSSLTKTYEQYF. The rearrangement joins TRBV6-5 to TRBJ2-7; D gene unclear. Deletions cut 4 bases from V and 2 bases from J, with 12 bases between. This CDR3 comprises 14 residues. Germline V gene lookup returns CDR1 MNHEY and CDR2 SVGAGI.

The J gene is TRBJ2-1, the V gene TRBV6-5; D not resolved. There are 15 residues in the CDR3. Germline V gives CDR1 MNHEY, CDR2 SVGAGI. The V end lost 6 bases, the J end lost 0 bases, and 12 bases lay between the germline ends. The CDR3 reads CASSRFPSSYNEQFF. CDR3 sequence (DNA): TGTGCCAGCAGCCGCTTCCCGAGCTCCTACAATGAGCAGTTCTTC.

The CDR3 DNA sequence: TGTGCCAGCAGTTTATATGGCAGGGGGCTTTCACCCCTCCACTTT. Its translation is CASSLYGRGLSPLHF. V usage is TRBV28 and J usage is TRBJ1-6; 8 bases are a match to TRBD1. The CDR3 loop spans 15 amino acids. The J segment lost 9 bases and the V segment lost 1 base, leaving 5 bases of the junction unmatched. The germline V gene encodes CDR1 MDHEN and CDR2 SYDVKM.

This chain connects TRBV29-1 to TRBJ2-7; 10 bases match TRBD1. Trimming cost V 5 bases and J 5 bases; bases outside gene matches: 9. There are 14 residues in the CDR3. The germline V gene has CDR1 SQVTM and CDR2 ANQGSEA. The CDR3 loop reads CSVSRDRGYHEQYF. The CDR3 nucleotides are TGCAGCGTTTCCCGGGACAGGGGTTATCACGAGCAGTACTTC.

This clone was detected a few times. The rearrangement uses TRBV7-9 and TRBJ2-7, with TRBD1 matching over 10 bases. CDR3 length: 15 amino acids. V lost 1 base, J lost 5 bases, and 5 bases stayed unmatched. CDR1 and CDR2 from the germline V gene are SEHNR and FQNEAQ (reference sequence). DNA for the CDR3: TGTGCCAGCAGCTTAGGAGACAGGGGGCAAGACGAGCAGTACTTC. Its protein product is CASSLGDRGQDEQYF. Using reference TRBV7-9 and TRBJ2-7 for the parts outside the CDR3, the full variable domain is DTGVSQNPRHKITKRGQNVTFRCDPISEHNRLYWYRQTLGQGPEFLTYFQNEAQLEKSRLLSDRFSAERPKGSFSTLEIQRTEQGDSAMYLCASSLGDRGQDEQYFGPGTRLTVT.

This clone was seen only a few times. V usage is TRBV28 and J usage is TRBJ1-5; D unresolved. The CDR3 consists of 14 residues. Trimming stripped 2 bases from V and 1 base from J, with 6 bases between. Germline values: CDR1 MDHEN, CDR2 SYDVKM. The CDR3 sequence is CASSLVQSNQPQHF. The DNA for the CDR3 is TGTGCCAGCAGTTTAGTACAGAGCAATCAGCCCCAGCATTTT.

The chain joins TRBV4-2 to TRBJ1-2, with D perhaps matching TRBD1 (5 bases). V lost 0 bases and J 6 bases, leaving 14 bases between the germline ends. Germline loops: CDR1 LGHNA, CDR2 YNFKEQ. CDR3 size: 15 residues. CDR3 loop: CASSQDARELNGYTF. CDR3 bases: TGTGCCAGCAGCCAAGATGCCAGGGAATTGAATGGCTACACCTTC.

The rearrangement links TRBV21-1 to TRBJ1-2; the tabulated D call, TRBD1, remains unverified against the DNA. TRBV21-1 is marked as a pseudogene. The CDR3 length is 16 residues. The CDR3 reads CASSTKKGQGNYGYTF. CDR3 coding DNA: TGTGCCAGCAGCACAAAGAAGGGACAGGGAAACTATGGCTACACCTTC.

This sequence joins TRBV6-6 and TRBJ2-7; TRBD1 agrees at 10 bases. Trimming took 2 bases from V and 4 from J; bases not matched to a gene: 5. Germline CDR1 MNHNY, CDR2 SVGAGI (reference sequence). CDR3 length: 15 amino acids. CDR3 residues: CASSYAGTGVYEQYF. CDR3 DNA sequence: TGTGCCAGCAGTTACGCAGGGACAGGGGTTTACGAGCAGTACTTC.

The chain couples TRBV28 to TRBJ1-2, with TRBD1 matching 10 bases. CDR3 length: 16 residues. J was trimmed by 6 bases and V by 7 bases; bases with no gene match: 14. CDR1 and CDR2 from the germline V gene are MDHEN and SYDVKM. CDR3 sequence (DNA): TGTGCCAGCACCTCCGGAAAGGGACAGGGGAGTAATGGCTACACCTTC. Translating gives CASTSGKGQGSNGYTF.

The chain combines TRBV7-2 with TRBJ1-3; 8 nucleotides line up with TRBD1. The CDR3 runs 15 residues. Unmatched junction bases numbered 10, after V lost 4 bases and J lost 8 bases. In germline, CDR1 is SGHTA, CDR2 FQGNSA. This CDR3 is CASSSGSRGLHTIYF. CDR3 bases: TGTGCCAGCAGCTCCGGTTCCAGGGGGCTTCACACCATATATTTT.

The chain links TRBV6-5 to TRBJ2-1, with D unclear. The V end lost 7 bases, the J end lost 3 bases, and 10 bases lay between the germline ends. This CDR3 is built from 13 residues. Germline lookup yields CDR1 MNHEY and CDR2 SVGAGI. CDR3 coding DNA: TGTGCCAGCAAACCCTGGCACTACAATGAGCAGTTCTTC. Translating it yields CASKPWHYNEQFF.

This rearrangement joins TRBV7-2 to TRBJ1-6; TRBD1 is a possible D gene (5 bases). V lost 1 base to trimming and J lost 7 bases, with 11 bases between them. Germline CDR1 SGHTA, CDR2 FQGNSA. This CDR3 comprises 15 residues. In DNA form, the CDR3 reads TGTGCCAGCAGCTTAGTGGCCCGGGGGAATTCACCCCTCCACTTT. Translation: CASSLVARGNSPLHF.

The chain employs TRBV19 and TRBJ1-1; no firm D call. CDR1 is LNHDA, CDR2 SQIVND, per germline (reference sequence). CDR3 size: 14 residues. Trimming shortened V by 3 bases and J by 0 bases, and 8 bases separated the two germline ends. This CDR3 reads CASSISGMNTEAFF. CDR3 nucleotides: TGTGCCAGTAGTATTTCGGGTATGAACACTGAAGCTTTCTTT. Complete variable domain (other parts from reference TRBV19 and TRBJ1-1): DGGITQSPKYLFRKEGQNVTLSCEQNLNHDAMYWYRQDPGQGLRLIYYSQIVNDFQKGDIAEGYSVSREKKESFPLTVTSAQKNPTAFYLCASSISGMNTEAFFGQGTRLTVV.

The V gene is TRBV7-9, the J gene TRBJ1-6, with 8 bases that match TRBD1. CDR1 and CDR2 from the germline V gene are SEHNR and FQNEAQ (reference sequence). The CDR3 extends over 15 amino acids. After removal of 1 base from V and 7 bases from J, the junction contained 3 bases not matched to a gene. For the CDR3, the DNA is TGTGCCAGCAGCTTAGTAACAGGGGGGAATTCACCCCTCCACTTT. It yields the protein CASSLVTGGNSPLHF.

The genes are TRBV19 and TRBJ2-5; TRBD1 matches at 8 bases. V shed 4 bases, J shed 4 bases, and the junction held 5 bases outside the gene matches. The length of the CDR3 is 14 residues. In germline, CDR1 is LNHDA, CDR2 SQIVND (reference sequence). In DNA, the CDR3 is TGTGCCAGTAGTACAGACAGGGGAATAGAGACCCAGTACTTC. Translation: CASSTDRGIETQYF. Looking up the rest from reference TRBV19 and TRBJ2-5 gives the full variable domain: DGGITQSPKYLFRKEGQNVTLSCEQNLNHDAMYWYRQDPGQGLRLIYYSQIVNDFQKGDIAEGYSVSREKKESFPLTVTSAQKNPTAFYLCASSTDRGIETQYFGPGTRLLVL.